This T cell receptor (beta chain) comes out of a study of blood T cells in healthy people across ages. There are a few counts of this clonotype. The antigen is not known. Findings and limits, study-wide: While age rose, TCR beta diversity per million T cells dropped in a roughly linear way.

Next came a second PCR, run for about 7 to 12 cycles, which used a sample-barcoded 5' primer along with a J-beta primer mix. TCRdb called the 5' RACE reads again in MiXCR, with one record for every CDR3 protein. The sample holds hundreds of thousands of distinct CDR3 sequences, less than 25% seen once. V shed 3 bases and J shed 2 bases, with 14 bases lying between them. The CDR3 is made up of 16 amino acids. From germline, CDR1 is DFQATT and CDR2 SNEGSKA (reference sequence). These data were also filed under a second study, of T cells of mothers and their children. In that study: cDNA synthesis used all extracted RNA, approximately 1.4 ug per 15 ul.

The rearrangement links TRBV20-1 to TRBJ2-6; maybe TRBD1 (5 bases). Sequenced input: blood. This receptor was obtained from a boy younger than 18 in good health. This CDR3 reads CSARGRQGTGANVLTF. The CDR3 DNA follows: TGCAGTGCTAGGGGCCGTCAGGGTACTGGGGCCAACGTCCTGACTTTC.